A selection of T cell receptor beta chains follows, all from one sample in a study of blood T cell repertoires in COVID-19. TCRdb's copy holds only in-frame clones and misses some; the assay was immunoSEQ multiplex PCR. The sample has 350,000 to 450,000 clones, 85% seen once. The material sequenced was peripheral blood. These receptors all stem from a young woman with acute or convalescent COVID-19. CDR3s leave out the opening cysteine and the closing phenylalanine or tryptophan. The order of the fields is D gene, V gene, J gene, CDR3 protein. D genes are given only for firm matches.

-	TRBV27	TRBJ1-1	ASSSREINTEAF
-	TRBV7-9	TRBJ2-7	ASSPLLSEQY
-	TRBV21-1	TRBJ1-5	ASSKALRQGSNQPQH
TRBD1	TRBV12-5	TRBJ1-2	ASGLTRGPSGYGYT
-	TRBV9	TRBJ2-1	ASSVGGDPYNEQF
-	TRBV19	TRBJ1-4	ASSNRGTFNEKLF
-	TRBV30	TRBJ1-2	AWKVRVNGYT
TRBD1	TRBV11-3	TRBJ2-1	ASSLRRNRGSEQF
TRBD1	TRBV6-4	TRBJ1-6	ASRMTGAGSPLH
-	TRBV27	TRBJ1-6	ASSLDSYNSPLH
TRBD1	TRBV7-3	TRBJ1-3	ASRDRVGNTIY
TRBD1	TRBV29-1	TRBJ1-2	SVERTLDRADYT
-	TRBV4-1	TRBJ1-1	ASSHGLNTEAF
-	TRBV4-1	TRBJ2-7	ASSQGQGQYEQY
-	TRBV11-2	TRBJ2-6	ASSLVYQASSGANVLT
TRBD2	TRBV13	TRBJ2-3	ASSLYRGGAVDTQY
-	TRBV6-5	TRBJ1-2	ASSTAPANYGYT
TRBD1	TRBV28	TRBJ2-7	ASSWGGTGNYEQY
-	TRBV28	TRBJ1-4	ASSFLQTNEKLF
TRBD2	TRBV5-1	TRBJ2-2	ASSLRQGGLAGAGELF
TRBD1	TRBV6-4	TRBJ2-1	ASSDSGQGNYNEQF
TRBD2	TRBV2	TRBJ2-1	ASSETVAGGGF
TRBD1	TRBV2	TRBJ1-2	ASSIATGGVDGYT
-	TRBV6-5	TRBJ2-7	ASLNRDTGEQY
-	TRBV7-6	TRBJ1-2	ASSSSDGYT
TRBD1	TRBV5-1	TRBJ1-1	ASSLGGQAGEAF
TRBD1	TRBV18	TRBJ2-1	ASSQTGDEQF
-	TRBV2	TRBJ2-7	ASSGGGLYEQY
-	TRBV25-1	TRBJ1-1	ASSVAGWTEAF
-	TRBV29-1	TRBJ2-1	SVQRLRDYNEQF
-	TRBV5-4	TRBJ2-3	ASSFAGGVDTQY
TRBD1	TRBV11-2	TRBJ1-2	ASSWDSPRSYT
TRBD1	TRBV5-6	TRBJ2-7	ASSASGTGRYEQY
TRBD1	TRBV19	TRBJ1-1	ASSIPDRDTEAF
TRBD1	TRBV13	TRBJ2-2	ASSSKTGGPANTGELF
TRBD1	TRBV14	TRBJ2-5	ASSQLTGAIVETQY
-	TRBV2	TRBJ1-1	ASSALQGNTEAF
-	TRBV6-5	TRBJ1-5	ASSYSSGFNQPQH
-	TRBV19	TRBJ1-6	ASSLRGSDSPLH
-	TRBV2	TRBJ1-3	ASSDGGTSGNTIY
-	TRBV9	TRBJ2-3	ASSVGAMGTDTQY
-	TRBV10-2	TRBJ1-6	ASREDRTSPLH
-	TRBV10-3	TRBJ2-1	AIRRGAGGSYNEQF
-	TRBV2	TRBJ2-7	ASGRSEDEQY
-	TRBV24-1	TRBJ1-5	ATSDGTGLSDQPQH
-	TRBV19	TRBJ1-6	ASSMRQSSYNSPLH
TRBD1	TRBV19	TRBJ2-6	ASRAQGAGANVLT
-	TRBV19	TRBJ2-5	ASSIGEGSLGETQY
TRBD1	TRBV5-1	TRBJ1-2	ASSLGQGDGYT
TRBD2	TRBV5-1	TRBJ2-1	ASGLAGTYNEQF
TRBD2	TRBV9	TRBJ2-3	ASSVGLADTDTQY
-	TRBV7-3	TRBJ1-1	ASSPEGQPNTEAF
TRBD1	TRBV7-9	TRBJ1-1	ASSLLGTGVMNTEAF
-	TRBV25-1	TRBJ1-6	ASSDRGNSPLH
TRBD2	TRBV7-9	TRBJ2-1	ASSPTLAGQTYEQF
TRBD1	TRBV5-1	TRBJ1-2	ASSLVTGGSYT
-	TRBV7-2	TRBJ1-5	ASSLDPGLDQPQH
-	TRBV3-1/TRBV3-2	TRBJ2-1	ASSPGTPWDYNEQF
-	TRBV11-2	TRBJ2-7	ASSLLFVRGDEQY
TRBD2	TRBV15	TRBJ2-1	ATSRDGGSSYNEQF